The 28 T cell receptor beta chains below come from one sample, sequenced in a study of T cell repertoires in cytomegalovirus infection. TCRdb reanalysed the reads using MiXCR and keeps one entry per CDR3 protein. Here the sample spans 510,000 or so distinct CDR3 sequences, 26% being singletons. The specimen was PBMCs. The source is a human donor in good health (CMV status not recorded). Some clones in this sample may be carry-over from other donors' samples.

The rearrangement links TRBV10-3 to TRBJ1-2; D is undetermined. The CDR3 consists of 11 residues. The germline CDR1 and CDR2 sequences are ENHRY and SYGVKD. Trimming took 7 bases from V and 2 from J, leaving 5 bases between them. The CDR3 DNA follows: TGTGCCATCAACGGCAACTATGGCTACACCTTC. This sequence encodes CAINGNYGYTF.

The gene calls are TRBV7-3 and TRBJ2-1; 10 bases are shared with TRBD2. Germline V gives CDR1 SGHTA, CDR2 FQGTGA. The CDR3 is made up of 15 amino acids. V dropped 4 bases and J dropped 6; count of bases not matched to a gene: 6. The chain's CDR3 is CASSSTSGIGNEQFF. The CDR3 coding sequence is TGTGCCAGCAGCTCTACTAGCGGGATAGGCAATGAGCAGTTCTTC.

As concerns this clonotype: The CDR3 does not end in the conserved phenylalanine or tryptophan, so this is likely a read error. The V and J genes are TRBV7-2 and TRBJ2-1; D is unresolved. CDR1 is SGHTA, CDR2 FQGNSA, per germline. Trimming stripped 1 base from V and 12 bases from J, with 10 bases between. The CDR3 totals 12 residues. DNA of the CDR3: TGTGCCAGCAGCTTAGTTCTGGGTAGGCAGTTCTCC. Its protein is CASSLVLGRQFS.

This clonotype was seen a few times. The gene calls are TRBV4-1 and TRBJ1-5, with D tentatively TRBD1 (5 bases). Germline V CDR1 and CDR2: MGHRA, YSYEKL. The CDR3 covers 15 residues. Trimming took 0 bases from V and 3 from J, leaving 9 bases between them. The CDR3 is CASSQEGQFNQPQHF. DNA of the CDR3: TGCGCCAGCAGCCAAGAGGGGCAGTTCAATCAGCCCCAGCATTTT.

This clonotype was picked up one time. The V gene is TRBV2, the J gene TRBJ2-5, with TRBD2 identical over 12 bases. This CDR3 has 16 amino acids. V shed 6 bases, J shed 2 bases, and the junction held 7 bases outside the gene matches. Germline V gene lookup returns CDR1 SNHLY and CDR2 FYNNEI. CDR3 in amino acids: CASRNRLAGGQETQYF. The CDR3 DNA sequence: TGTGCCAGCAGGAATCGTCTAGCGGGAGGGCAAGAGACCCAGTACTTC.

This clonotype came up a few times. The chain couples TRBV29-1 to TRBJ2-5; 7 nucleotides align to TRBD2. J gave up 5 bases and V 7 bases, and 4 bases lay outside the gene matches. Germline CDR1 SQVTM, CDR2 ANQGSEA. The CDR3 consists of 11 residues. CDR3 sequence (DNA): TGCAGCGCCGGGGAGGGGGAGACCCAGTACTTC. It is translated as CSAGEGETQYF.

The chain carries TRBV6-5 and TRBJ1-6; unclear D gene. Trimming took off 0 bases at V and 8 bases at J, with 8 bases between the two ends. The CDR3 runs 14 residues. Looked up from germline, CDR1 is MNHEY and CDR2 is SVGAGI. The CDR3 protein is CASSYSTWDSPLHF. The CDR3 DNA reads as TGTGCCAGCAGTTACTCTACGTGGGATTCACCCCTCCACTTT.

The chain uses TRBV6-2 or TRBV6-3 and TRBJ2-2; D is tentatively TRBD1 or TRBD2 (6 bases each). This CDR3 region has 14 residues. CDR1 is MNHEY, CDR2 SVGEGT, per germline. V gave up 5 bases and J gave up 4 bases, with 11 bases separating them. CDR3 residues: CASSRGHGTGELFF. For the CDR3, the DNA is TGTGCCAGCAGTCGGGGGCACGGCACCGGGGAGCTGTTTTTT.

This clonotype was recorded a few times. The chain recombines TRBV7-2 with TRBJ2-1, with TRBD1 matching 9 bases. The CDR3 covers 15 residues. Germline V gene data show CDR1 as SGHTA and CDR2 as FQGNSA. V lost 4 bases to trimming and J lost 6 bases; unmatched junction nucleotides: 7. CDR3 protein: CASSSWTGASNEQFF. In DNA, the CDR3 is TGTGCCAGCAGCTCATGGACAGGGGCGAGCAATGAGCAGTTCTTC.

This clonotype was observed a few times. This chain links TRBV5-6 with TRBJ2-3, with D possibly being TRBD1 or TRBD2 (5 bases each). In germline, CDR1 is SGHDT, CDR2 YYEEEE. The germline V and J ends were trimmed by 2 bases and 4 bases, with 11 bases remaining between them. The CDR3 spans 14 residues. CDR3 sequence (DNA): TGTGCCAGCAGCTTAGGGGAGCGCCCAGATACGCAGTATTTT. It is translated as CASSLGERPDTQYF.

The chain combines TRBV6-2 or TRBV6-3 with TRBJ1-1; D not resolved. CDR3 size: 12 residues. Germline values: CDR1 MNHEY, CDR2 SVGEGT. V lost 4 bases and J 8 bases, leaving 11 bases between the germline ends. The CDR3 loop is CASSSFLLEAFF. The CDR3 nucleotides are TGTGCCAGCAGTTCCTTCTTACTCGAAGCTTTCTTT.

V is TRBV11-2 and J is TRBJ2-2, with no clear D. CDR1 and CDR2 (germline): SGHAT, FQNNGV. Trimming cost V 3 bases and J 3 bases, with 11 bases left between them. The CDR3 runs 15 residues. This CDR3 reads CASSFSRWDTGELFF. The CDR3 DNA sequence: TGTGCCAGCAGCTTCTCCCGGTGGGACACCGGGGAGCTGTTTTTT.

This clonotype was seen a few times. This sequence joins TRBV25-1 and TRBJ1-2, with no clear D. Trimming left V 5 bases short and J 2 bases short, with 9 bases between. CDR1 and CDR2 from the germline V gene are MGHDK and SYGVNS. This CDR3 is built from 13 residues. CDR3 amino acids: CASSLTSNYGYTF. CDR3 in DNA: TGTGCCAGCAGTCTAACATCCAACTATGGCTACACCTTC.

The chain couples TRBV5-4 to TRBJ2-2; TRBD2 agrees at 8 bases. V trimming: 4 bases; J trimming: 3 bases; junction bases outside the gene matches: 14. The CDR3 length is 18 residues. Germline CDR1 and CDR2: SGHNT and YYREEE (reference sequence). In DNA, the CDR3 is TGTGCCAGCAGCAGATCCGAGGGGAGCGGGAGCTACACCGGGGAGCTGTTTTTT. This sequence encodes CASSRSEGSGSYTGELFF.

This clonotype was observed many times. The J gene is TRBJ2-1, the V gene TRBV7-2, with D unclear. The CDR3 covers 15 residues. V lost 0 bases and J 6 bases, leaving 12 bases between the germline ends. The germline V gene has CDR1 SGHTA and CDR2 FQGNSA. The CDR3 protein is CASSLALNGFNEQFF. As DNA, the CDR3 is TGTGCCAGCAGCTTAGCACTTAACGGATTCAATGAGCAGTTCTTC.

This clonotype turned up a few times. The chain joins TRBV7-2 to TRBJ2-1, with TRBD2 matching 8 bases. Trimming took 5 bases from V and 6 from J; bases not matched to a gene: 9. The CDR3 length is 15 residues. Germline-derived CDR1 and CDR2 are SGHTA and FQGNSA. CDR3 nucleotides: TGTGCCAGCAGCCCGGACTGGCGGGAGGTCAATGAGCAGTTCTTC. The encoded protein is CASSPDWREVNEQFF.

This clonotype showed up just a few times. The chain joins TRBV27 to TRBJ2-3; 7 bases agree with TRBD2. The V segment lost 7 bases and the J segment 1 base; nucleotides outside the gene matches: 14. The germline gives CDR1 MNHEY, CDR2 SMNVEV (reference sequence). The CDR3 is made up of 17 amino acids. CDR3 residues: CASKTLLAAGRTDTQYF. The CDR3 DNA sequence: TGTGCCAGCAAAACACTGCTAGCGGCCGGTCGCACAGATACGCAGTATTTT.

This clonotype was seen more than once but under ten times. V usage is TRBV6-5 and J usage is TRBJ1-4; D is possibly TRBD1 (5 bases). The CDR3 length is 13 residues. V was trimmed by 6 bases and J by 6 bases, leaving 11 bases between them. Germline values: CDR1 MNHEY, CDR2 SVGAGI. CDR3 coding DNA: TGTGCCAGCAGCCGCCGGGACGATGAAAAACTGTTTTTT. This codes for CASSRRDDEKLFF.

This clonotype has at least ten counts. V gene TRBV7-2 combines with J gene TRBJ2-7; 7 bases are a match to TRBD1. The CDR3 has 14 residues. V trimming: 5 bases; J trimming: 1 base; junction bases outside the gene matches: 5. Per germline, CDR1 SGHTA and CDR2 FQGNSA. The DNA for the CDR3 is TGTGCCAGCAGCCCCGGGACAGATTCCTACGAGCAGTACGTC. This sequence encodes CASSPGTDSYEQYV.

This clonotype was seen more than once but under ten times. V is TRBV6-5 and J is TRBJ2-7; 9 bases are shared with TRBD1. Germline CDR1 reads MNHEY; CDR2 reads SVGAGI. Germline trimming cut 5 bases from V and 2 bases from J; bases unmatched to any gene: 7. The CDR3 loop spans 15 amino acids. In DNA, the CDR3 is TGTGCCAGCAGTCACCCCGGGACAGGGACCTACGAGCAGTACTTC. The encoded protein is CASSHPGTGTYEQYF.

The rearrangement joins TRBV9 to TRBJ2-7; 10 nucleotides agree with TRBD1. The V gene end was trimmed by 2 bases and the J gene end by 3 bases; junction bases not matched to a gene: 5. The germline gives CDR1 SGDLS, CDR2 YYNGEE. The CDR3 is 15 residues long. The DNA for the CDR3 is TGTGCCAGCAGCGTGGGACAGGGGATCTACTACGAGCAGTACGTC. Translating gives CASSVGQGIYYEQYV.

CDR3 sequence: CATSSTGNEQYF. The CDR3, as DNA: TGTGCCACCAGCAGTACAGGGAATGAGCAGTACTTC. This chain links TRBV15 with TRBJ2-7; a possible D gene is TRBD1 (6 bases). CDR3 size: 12 residues. Trimming shortened V by 3 bases and J by 7 bases, and 10 bases separated the two germline ends. CDR1 LNHNV and CDR2 YYDKDF come from the germline V gene (reference sequence).

The rearrangement links TRBV10-3 to TRBJ2-3, with 9 bases aligning to TRBD2. The V gene's germline CDR1 is ENHRY and CDR2 SYGVKD. The length of the CDR3 is 15 residues. The V and J ends lost 5 bases and 0 bases, in that order; junction bases with no gene match: 3. The DNA for the CDR3 is TGTGCCATCAGTAGCGGGAGGATTAGCACAGATACGCAGTATTTT. It translates to CAISSGRISTDTQYF.

The CDR3 DNA sequence: TGTGCCAGCAGTCCGGAGAAGAGGGAGACCCAGTACTTC. It yields the protein CASSPEKRETQYF. The chain employs TRBV6-1 and TRBJ2-5; D is undetermined. The V and J ends lost 5 bases and 5 bases respectively, with 12 bases between them. The CDR3 is 13 residues long. Germline V CDR1 and CDR2: MNHNS, SASEGT.

This clonotype has ten or more counts. The V and J genes are TRBV29-1 and TRBJ2-3, with 8 nucleotides matching TRBD2. J gave up 1 base and V 5 bases, and 5 bases lay outside the gene matches. The germline gives CDR1 SQVTM, CDR2 ANQGSEA. This CDR3 has 14 residues. CDR3 DNA sequence: TGCAGCGTTCCCCGGGGGGGTGGCACAGATACGCAGTATTTT. Encoded protein: CSVPRGGGTDTQYF.

The V call is TRBV12-3 or TRBV12-4, the J call TRBJ1-1; 11 bases are a match to TRBD1. V gave up 4 bases and J gave up 4 bases; unmatched junction bases: 11. The CDR3 is 17 residues long. The chain's CDR3 is CASSSPPGQGDGTEAFF. The CDR3 DNA sequence: TGTGCCAGCAGTTCACCTCCGGGACAGGGGGACGGCACTGAAGCTTTCTTT.

This clonotype was seen more than once but under ten times. CDR3 nucleotides: TGTGCCAGCAGTTACCAGGGACCCATGAACACTGAAGCTTTCTTT. As protein: CASSYQGPMNTEAFF. The genes are TRBV6-5 and TRBJ1-1; TRBD1 might be the D (5 bases). Germline-derived CDR1 and CDR2 are MNHEY and SVGAGI. The V and J ends lost 2 bases and 0 bases respectively, with 10 bases between them. The CDR3 extends over 15 amino acids.

The chain couples TRBV19 to TRBJ2-6; D unclear. Germline CDR1 is LNHDA and CDR2 is SQIVND (reference sequence). Deletions cut 7 bases from V and 2 bases from J, with 12 bases between. The length of the CDR3 is 15 residues. CDR3: CASKKGIAGANVLTF. The DNA for the CDR3 is TGTGCCAGTAAGAAAGGTATTGCTGGGGCCAACGTCCTGACTTTC. The entire variable domain, with the rest obtained from reference TRBV19 and TRBJ2-6, is as follows: DGGITQSPKYLFRKEGQNVTLSCEQNLNHDAMYWYRQDPGQGLRLIYYSQIVNDFQKGDIAEGYSVSREKKESFPLTVTSAQKNPTAFYLCASKKGIAGANVLTFGAGSRLTVL.